Below, 4 T cell receptor beta chains from the same sample are listed, as sequenced in a study of response to subunit inactivated influenza vaccine listed by TCRdb under 2018. Library method: RT-PCR. The instrument was an Illumina HiSeq 2500. TCRdb passed the public sequencing reads through fastp at Q25 and MiXCR, retaining productive beta sequences. Entries are consolidated by CDR3 protein sequence, retaining the most common genes and DNA. The sample data list over 300,000 distinct CDR3 sequences, and roughly 22% of these were observed just once. 10% of the sample rests with the top ten. Source: PBMCs from blood, taken less than 22 months after vaccination. The receptors were sampled from a man aged 45 to 75 who received an inactivated influenza vaccine. Donor details come from another sample of the same person, matched by shared clones.

This clonotype was recorded a few times. The rearrangement links TRBV7-9 to TRBJ1-6; a weak D match, TRBD1 (6 bases). V was clipped by 2 bases and J by 10 bases, with 15 bases between them. Germline CDR1 and CDR2: SEHNR and FQNEAQ (reference sequence). This CDR3 comprises 15 residues. The CDR3 sequence: CASSLPGQVLSPLHF. The CDR3 region has the DNA TGTGCCAGCAGCTTACCGGGACAAGTCTTATCACCCCTCCACTTT.

The V gene is TRBV12-3 or TRBV12-4, the J gene TRBJ2-1; TRBD2 is a possible D gene (5 bases). The CDR3 consists of 14 residues. V was shortened by 3 bases and J by 2 bases, with 8 bases between the two germline ends. CDR3 nucleotide sequence: TGTGCCAGCAGTTTCCAGACTACCTACAATGAGCAGTTCTTC. Encoded protein: CASSFQTTYNEQFF.

This clonotype appeared a few times. This chain connects TRBV24-1 to TRBJ2-1, with 7 bases aligning to TRBD2. The CDR3 covers 18 residues. Germline V gives CDR1 KGHDR, CDR2 SFDVKD. V gave up 0 bases and J gave up 0 bases; unmatched junction bases: 7. The CDR3 DNA sequence: TGTGCCACCAGTGATTTGCGAGCGGGGTCGAGCTCCTACAATGAGCAGTTCTTC. Encoded protein: CATSDLRAGSSSYNEQFF.

The chain links TRBV28 to TRBJ2-4; D not resolved. Germline-derived CDR1 and CDR2 are MDHEN and SYDVKM. The CDR3 runs 17 residues. Trimming took off 4 bases at V and 1 base at J, with 17 bases between the two ends. CDR3: CASSSYSDWAAKNIQYF. The CDR3 DNA sequence: TGTGCCAGCAGTTCCTACTCGGATTGGGCGGCCAAAAACATTCAGTACTTC.